This entry describes one TCR beta chain. Its antigen is not known. Before extraction, the whole blood was not fractionated, and total RNA was taken from it. This sample is part of a study of human T cells and chemical hapten exposure. Study results and caveats: TCRs at high frequency, those above 1 in 1000, did not change with DPC sensitization.

Library construction involved attaching unique molecular identifiers to individual cDNA molecules, which allowed quantitative, reproducible TCR counting. Each CDR3 protein gets one entry after TCRdb re-called the 5' RACE reads with MiXCR. The sample yields 110,000 to 150,000 distinct CDR3 sequences, around 4% seen once. The source is a female donor in good health.

The CDR3 DNA sequence: TGCAGCGGTGAGGGGGCCACTGAAGCTTTCTTT. Protein: CSGEGATEAFF. This chain uses TRBV29-1 with TRBJ1-1; 7 bases match TRBD1. CDR1 is SQVTM, CDR2 ANQGSEA, per germline. V shed 7 bases and J 4 bases; nucleotides not matched to a gene: 3. This CDR3 comprises 11 residues.